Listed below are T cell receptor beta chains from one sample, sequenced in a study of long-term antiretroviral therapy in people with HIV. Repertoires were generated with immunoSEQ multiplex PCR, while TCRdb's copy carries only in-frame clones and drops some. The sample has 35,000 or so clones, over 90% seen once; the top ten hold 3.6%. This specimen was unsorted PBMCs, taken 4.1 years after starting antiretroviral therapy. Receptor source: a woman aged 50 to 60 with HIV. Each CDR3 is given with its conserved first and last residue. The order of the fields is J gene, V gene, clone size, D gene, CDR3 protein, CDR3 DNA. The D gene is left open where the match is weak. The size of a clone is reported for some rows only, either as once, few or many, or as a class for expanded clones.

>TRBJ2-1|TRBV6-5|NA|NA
CASQLYSGPYNEQFF
TGTGCCAGTCAGTTATATAGCGGACCCTACAATGAGCAGTTCTTC
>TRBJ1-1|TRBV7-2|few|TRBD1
CASSRGTGAHEAFF
TGTGCCAGCAGCCGAGGGACAGGTGCCCATGAAGCTTTCTTT
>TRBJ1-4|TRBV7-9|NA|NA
CASSSSGATRVLSGEKLFF
TGTGCCAGCAGCTCTAGTGGGGCAACACGGGTGTTATCGGGTGAAAAACTGTTTTTT
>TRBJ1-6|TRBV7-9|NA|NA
CASSPGGGIYNSPLHF
TGTGCCAGCAGCCCCGGAGGCGGAATCTATAATTCACCCCTCCACTTT
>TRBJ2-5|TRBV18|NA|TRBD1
CASSPKGGGETQYF
TGTGCCAGCTCACCCAAAGGGGGCGGTGAGACCCAGTACTTC
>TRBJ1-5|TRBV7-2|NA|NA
CASSPEEGLNQPQHF
TGTGCCAGCAGCCCAGAAGAAGGATTGAATCAGCCCCAGCATTTT
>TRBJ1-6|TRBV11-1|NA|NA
CASSLLSGGSLHSPLHF
TGTGCCAGCAGCTTACTTTCCGGGGGTAGCCTTCATTCACCCCTCCACTTT
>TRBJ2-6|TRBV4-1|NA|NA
CASRGTGSGANVLTF
TGCGCCAGCAGGGGCACCGGATCTGGGGCCAACGTCCTGACTTTC
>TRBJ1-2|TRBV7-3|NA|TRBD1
CASSLKATGGYGYTF
TGTGCCAGCAGCTTAAAAGCGACAGGGGGCTATGGCTACACCTTC
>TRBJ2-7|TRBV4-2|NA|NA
CASRDLRYEQYF
TGTGCCAGCCGGGACTTGAGGTACGAGCAGTACTTC
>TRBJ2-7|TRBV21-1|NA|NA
CASSKGHSYEQYF
TGTGCCAGCAGCAAGGGACACTCCTACGAGCAGTACTTC
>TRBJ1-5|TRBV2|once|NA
CASTMAVGEPQHF
TGTGCCAGCACCATGGCGGTTGGGGAGCCCCAGCATTTT
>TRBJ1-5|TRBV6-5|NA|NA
CASSYGGSNQPQHF
TGTGCCAGCAGTTACGGAGGTAGCAATCAGCCCCAGCATTTT
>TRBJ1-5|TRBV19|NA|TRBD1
CASDQGGRQPQHF
TGTGCCAGTGATCAGGGGGGTCGTCAGCCCCAGCATTTT
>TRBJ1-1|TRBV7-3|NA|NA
CASSLNRGANTEAFF
TGTGCCAGCAGCTTAAACCGGGGGGCGAACACTGAAGCTTTCTTT
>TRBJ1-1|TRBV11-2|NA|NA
CASSPIGPRVGARNTEAFF
TGTGCCAGCAGCCCAATAGGTCCCAGGGTGGGGGCTCGGAACACTGAAGCTTTCTTT
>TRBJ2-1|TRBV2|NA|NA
CASRDLGSYNEQFF
TGTGCCAGCAGGGACCTGGGTTCCTACAATGAGCAGTTCTTC
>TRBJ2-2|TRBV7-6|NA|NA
CASSLGARDPTGELFF
TGTGCCAGCAGCTTAGGGGCCCGGGACCCCACCGGGGAGCTGTTTTTT
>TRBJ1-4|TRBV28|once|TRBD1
CASRTIQGFGEKLFF
TGTGCCAGCAGGACTATACAGGGGTTCGGTGAAAAACTGTTTTTT
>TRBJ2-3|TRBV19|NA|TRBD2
CASSIRLAGHTDTQYF
TGTGCCAGTAGTATAAGGCTAGCGGGGCACACAGATACGCAGTATTTT
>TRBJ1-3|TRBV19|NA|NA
CASSVGASGNTIYF
TGTGCCAGTAGTGTCGGCGCCTCTGGAAACACCATATATTTT
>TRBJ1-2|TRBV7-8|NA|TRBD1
CASSLPQGAAGYTF
TGTGCCAGCAGCTTACCTCAGGGGGCAGCAGGCTACACCTTC
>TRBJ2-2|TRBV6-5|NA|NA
CASSLRGNTGELFF
TGTGCCAGCAGCCTCCGGGGCAACACCGGGGAGCTGTTTTTT
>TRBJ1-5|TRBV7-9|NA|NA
CASSLASGEGQPQHF
TGTGCCAGCAGCTTAGCGTCGGGGGAGGGTCAGCCCCAGCATTTT
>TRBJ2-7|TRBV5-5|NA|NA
CASSSTRYEQYF
TGTGCCAGCAGCTCGACAAGATACGAGCAGTACTTC
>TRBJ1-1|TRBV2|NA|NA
CASSENRMNTEAFF
TGTGCCAGCAGTGAAAATCGAATGAACACTGAAGCTTTCTTT
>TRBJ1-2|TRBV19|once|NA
CASSTRGDVAGYGYTF
TGTGCCAGTAGTACCCGGGGGGACGTTGCCGGGTATGGCTACACCTTC
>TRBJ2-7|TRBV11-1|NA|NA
CASKSSYEQYF
TGTGCCAGCAAAAGCTCCTACGAGCAGTACTTC
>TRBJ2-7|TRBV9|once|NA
CASSVEQLSYEQYF
TGTGCCAGCAGCGTCGAACAGCTCTCCTACGAGCAGTACTTC
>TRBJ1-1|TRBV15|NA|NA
CATSRALNTEAFF
TGTGCCACCAGCAGGGCACTGAACACTGAAGCTTTCTTT
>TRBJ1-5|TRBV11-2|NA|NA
CASSLAGGIRQPQHF
TGTGCCAGCAGCTTAGCTGGAGGGATAAGACAGCCCCAGCATTTT
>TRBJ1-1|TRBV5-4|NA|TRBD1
CASSFDRGRTEAFF
TGTGCCAGCAGCTTCGACAGGGGACGGACTGAAGCTTTCTTT
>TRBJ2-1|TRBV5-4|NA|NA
CASSFLGGTNEQFF
TGTGCCAGCAGCTTCCTGGGCGGTACCAATGAGCAGTTCTTC
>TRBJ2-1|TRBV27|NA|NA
CASISSGNEQFF
TGTGCCAGCATTAGTAGCGGCAATGAGCAGTTCTTC
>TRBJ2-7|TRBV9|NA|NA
CASSVWPSGYEQYF
TGTGCCAGCAGCGTATGGCCGTCGGGCTACGAGCAGTACTTC